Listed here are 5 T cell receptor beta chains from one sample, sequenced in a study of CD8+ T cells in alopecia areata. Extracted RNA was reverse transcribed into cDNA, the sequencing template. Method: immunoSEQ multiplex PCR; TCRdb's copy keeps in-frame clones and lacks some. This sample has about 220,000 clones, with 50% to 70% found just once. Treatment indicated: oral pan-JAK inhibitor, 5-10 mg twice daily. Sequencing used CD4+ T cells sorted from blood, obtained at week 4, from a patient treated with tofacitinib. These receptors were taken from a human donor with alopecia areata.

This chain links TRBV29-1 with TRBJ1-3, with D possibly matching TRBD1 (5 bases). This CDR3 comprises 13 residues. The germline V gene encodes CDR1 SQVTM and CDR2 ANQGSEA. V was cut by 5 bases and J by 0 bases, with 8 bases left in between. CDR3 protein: CSVLDSSGNTIYF. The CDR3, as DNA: TGCAGCGTTTTAGACAGCTCTGGAAACACCATATATTTT.

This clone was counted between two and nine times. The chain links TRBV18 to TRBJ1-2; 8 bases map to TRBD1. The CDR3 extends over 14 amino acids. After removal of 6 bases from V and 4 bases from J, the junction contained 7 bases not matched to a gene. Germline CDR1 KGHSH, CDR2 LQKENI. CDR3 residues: CASSPDRGGYGYTF. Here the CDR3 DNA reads TGTGCCAGCTCGCCTGACAGGGGAGGCTATGGCTACACCTTC.

The CDR3 DNA reads as TGTGCCAGCAGTGAACCAGGGGGCGGGACTGAAGCTTTCTTT. Translating it yields CASSEPGGGTEAFF. The chain links TRBV25-1 to TRBJ1-1, with 8 bases fitting TRBD1. V was pared by 2 bases and J by 5 bases, with 4 bases of the junction left unmatched. CDR1 is MGHDK and CDR2 is SYGVNS in the germline V gene. The CDR3 is made up of 14 amino acids.

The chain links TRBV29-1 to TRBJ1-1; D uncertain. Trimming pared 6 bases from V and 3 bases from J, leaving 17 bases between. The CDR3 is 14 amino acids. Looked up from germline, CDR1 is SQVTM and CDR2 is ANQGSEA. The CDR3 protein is CSVHFPIGDTEAFF. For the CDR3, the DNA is TGCAGCGTGCACTTCCCGATTGGAGACACTGAAGCTTTCTTT.

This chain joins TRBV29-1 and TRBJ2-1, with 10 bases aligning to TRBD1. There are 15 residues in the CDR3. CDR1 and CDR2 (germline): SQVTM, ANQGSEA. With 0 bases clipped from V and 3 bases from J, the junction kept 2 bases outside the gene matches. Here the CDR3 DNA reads TGCAGCGTTGAAGATCGGGACAGGGGCTACAATGAGCAGTTCTTC. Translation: CSVEDRDRGYNEQFF.